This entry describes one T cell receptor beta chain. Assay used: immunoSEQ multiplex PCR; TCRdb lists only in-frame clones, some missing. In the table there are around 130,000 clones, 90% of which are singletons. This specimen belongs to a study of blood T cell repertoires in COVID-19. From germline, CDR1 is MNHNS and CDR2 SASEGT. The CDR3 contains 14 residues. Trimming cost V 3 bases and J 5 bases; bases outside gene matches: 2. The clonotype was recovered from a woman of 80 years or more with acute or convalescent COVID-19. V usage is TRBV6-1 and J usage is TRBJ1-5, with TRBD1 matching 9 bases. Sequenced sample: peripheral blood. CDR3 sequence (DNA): TGTGCCAGCAGTGAGCGGGACAGGGATCAGCCCCAGCATTTT. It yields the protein CASSERDRDQPQHF.